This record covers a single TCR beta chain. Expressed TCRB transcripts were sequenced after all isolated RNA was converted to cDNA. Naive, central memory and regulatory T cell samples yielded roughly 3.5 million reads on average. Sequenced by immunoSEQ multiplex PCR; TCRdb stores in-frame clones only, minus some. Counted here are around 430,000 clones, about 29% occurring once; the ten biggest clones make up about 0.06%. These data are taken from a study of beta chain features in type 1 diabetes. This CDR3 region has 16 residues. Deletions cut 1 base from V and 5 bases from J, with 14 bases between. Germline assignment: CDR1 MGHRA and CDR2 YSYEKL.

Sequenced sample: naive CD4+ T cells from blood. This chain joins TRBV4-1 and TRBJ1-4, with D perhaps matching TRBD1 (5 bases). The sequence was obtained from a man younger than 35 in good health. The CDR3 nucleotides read TGCGCCAGCAGCCAAGTGGGGCGGACGGGAAATGAAAAACTGTTTTTT. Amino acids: CASSQVGRTGNEKLFF.